What follows describes a single T cell receptor beta chain. What it recognizes is unknown. This specimen comes from a study of chemoradiotherapy in HPV16-positive cancers. Trimming cost V 0 bases and J 4 bases, with 10 bases left between them. This CDR3 contains 14 residues. Germline-derived CDR1 and CDR2 are SGHNT and YYREEE (reference sequence). Samples were taken several times over chemoradiotherapy. Sequencing was performed with immunoSEQ multiplex PCR; in TCRdb, only in-frame clones are kept and a portion is missing. The sample has over 8,000 clones, 60% to 75% seen once. Study-level results: Non-HPV-specific T cells did not expand in tumors during treatment, whereas candidate HPV-specific clones and E7-related motifs did.

The material was obtained from a patient who underwent chemoradiotherapy. The chain couples TRBV5-4 to TRBJ2-5; D assignment may be TRBD1 or TRBD2 (6 bases each). This sequence was found in a human donor with HPV-associated anogenital cancer. The CDR3 is CASSLEGGRETQYF. The CDR3, as DNA: TGTGCCAGCAGCTTGGAGGGGGGCAGAGAGACCCAGTACTTC.